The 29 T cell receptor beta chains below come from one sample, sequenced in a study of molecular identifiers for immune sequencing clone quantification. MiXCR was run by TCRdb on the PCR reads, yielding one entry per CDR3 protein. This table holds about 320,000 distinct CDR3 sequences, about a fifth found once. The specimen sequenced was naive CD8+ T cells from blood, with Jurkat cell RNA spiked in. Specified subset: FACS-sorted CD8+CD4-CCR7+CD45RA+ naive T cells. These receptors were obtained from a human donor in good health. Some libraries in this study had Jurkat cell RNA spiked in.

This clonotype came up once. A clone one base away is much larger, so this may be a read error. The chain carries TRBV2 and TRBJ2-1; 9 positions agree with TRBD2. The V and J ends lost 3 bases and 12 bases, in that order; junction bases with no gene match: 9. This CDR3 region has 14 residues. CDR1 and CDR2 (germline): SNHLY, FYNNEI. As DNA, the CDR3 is TGTGCCAGCAGTGATAGCGGGAGAAGGCATGGGCAGTTCTTC. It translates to CASSDSGRRHGQFF. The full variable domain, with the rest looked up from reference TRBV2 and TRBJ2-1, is EPEVTQTPSHQVTQMGQEVILRCVPISNHLYFYWYRQILGQKVEFLVSFYNNEISEKSEIFDDQFSVERPDGSNFTLKIRSTKLEDSAMYFCASSDSGRRHGQFFGPGTRLTVL.

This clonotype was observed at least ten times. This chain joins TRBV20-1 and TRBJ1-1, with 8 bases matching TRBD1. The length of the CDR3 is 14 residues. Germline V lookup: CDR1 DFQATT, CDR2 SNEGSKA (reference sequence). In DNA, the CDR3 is TGCATAGACCCCAGGGGGCCACCGAACACTGAAGCTTTCTTT. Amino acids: CIDPRGPPNTEAFF.

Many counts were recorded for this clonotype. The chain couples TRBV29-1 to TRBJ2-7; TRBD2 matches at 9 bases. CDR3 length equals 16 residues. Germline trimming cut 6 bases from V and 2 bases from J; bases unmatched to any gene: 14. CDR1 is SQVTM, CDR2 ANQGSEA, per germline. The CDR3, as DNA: TGCAGCGTCTGGCGTTTCAAGCGGGAGGATCCCTACGAGCAGTACTTC. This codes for CSVWRFKREDPYEQYF.

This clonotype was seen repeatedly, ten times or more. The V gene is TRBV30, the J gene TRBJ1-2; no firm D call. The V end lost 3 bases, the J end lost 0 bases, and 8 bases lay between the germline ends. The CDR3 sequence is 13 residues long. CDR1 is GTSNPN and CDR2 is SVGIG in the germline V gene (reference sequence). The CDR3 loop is CAWRPGANYGYTF. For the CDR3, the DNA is TGTGCCTGGAGGCCAGGAGCTAACTATGGCTACACCTTC.

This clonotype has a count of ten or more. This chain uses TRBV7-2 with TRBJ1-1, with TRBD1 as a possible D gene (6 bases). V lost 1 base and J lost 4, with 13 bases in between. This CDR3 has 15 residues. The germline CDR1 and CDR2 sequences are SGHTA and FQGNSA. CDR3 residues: CASSLVRGASTEAFF. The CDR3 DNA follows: TGTGCCAGCAGCTTAGTACGGGGGGCTAGCACTGAAGCTTTCTTT.

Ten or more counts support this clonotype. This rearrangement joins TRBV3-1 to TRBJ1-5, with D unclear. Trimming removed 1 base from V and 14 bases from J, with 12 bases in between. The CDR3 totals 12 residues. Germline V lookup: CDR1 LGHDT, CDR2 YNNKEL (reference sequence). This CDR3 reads CASSQGPTTKHF. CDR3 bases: TGTGCCAGCAGCCAAGGACCGACAACGAAGCATTTT.

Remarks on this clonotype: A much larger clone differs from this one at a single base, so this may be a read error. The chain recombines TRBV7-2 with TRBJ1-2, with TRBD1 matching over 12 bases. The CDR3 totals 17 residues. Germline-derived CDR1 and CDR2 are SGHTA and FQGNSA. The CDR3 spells CAGSLAGQGALSYGYTF. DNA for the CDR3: TGTGCCGGCAGCTTAGCGGGACAGGGGGCGCTTTCCTATGGCTACACCTTC.

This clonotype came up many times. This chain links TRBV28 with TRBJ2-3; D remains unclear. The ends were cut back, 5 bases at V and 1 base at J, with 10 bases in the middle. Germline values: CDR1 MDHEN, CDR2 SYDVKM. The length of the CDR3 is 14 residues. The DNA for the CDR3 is TGTGCCAGCAGTCTAGGAACGCGCACAGATACGCAGTATTTT. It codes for CASSLGTRTDTQYF.

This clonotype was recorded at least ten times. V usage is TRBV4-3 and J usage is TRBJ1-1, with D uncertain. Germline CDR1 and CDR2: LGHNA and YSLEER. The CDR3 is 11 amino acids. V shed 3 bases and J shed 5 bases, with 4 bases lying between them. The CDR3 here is CASSHGTEAFF. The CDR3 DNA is TGCGCCAGCAGCCATGGTACTGAAGCTTTCTTT.

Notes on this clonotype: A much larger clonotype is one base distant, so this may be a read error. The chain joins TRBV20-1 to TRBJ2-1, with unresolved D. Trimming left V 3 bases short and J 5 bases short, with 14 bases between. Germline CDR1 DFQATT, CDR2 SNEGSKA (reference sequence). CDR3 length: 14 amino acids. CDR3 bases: TGCAGTGCTAGTGGACCCCTCATGGACAATGAGCAGTTCTTC. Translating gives CSASGPLMDNEQFF.

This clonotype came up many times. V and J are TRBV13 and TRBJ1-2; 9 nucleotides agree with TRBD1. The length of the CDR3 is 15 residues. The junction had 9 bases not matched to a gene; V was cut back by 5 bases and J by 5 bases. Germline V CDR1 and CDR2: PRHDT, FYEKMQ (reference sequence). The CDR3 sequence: CASSPQSTGGYGYTF. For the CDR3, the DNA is TGTGCCAGCAGCCCCCAATCGACAGGGGGGTATGGCTACACCTTC.

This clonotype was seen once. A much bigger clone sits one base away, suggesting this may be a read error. The CDR3 DNA follows: TGTGCCTGCAGTTTAGCGCGGGGCGTTCAGTACTTC. Protein product: CACSLARGVQYF. The chain employs TRBV12-3 or TRBV12-4 and TRBJ2-4; D perhaps matches TRBD2 (6 bases). This CDR3 is built from 12 residues.

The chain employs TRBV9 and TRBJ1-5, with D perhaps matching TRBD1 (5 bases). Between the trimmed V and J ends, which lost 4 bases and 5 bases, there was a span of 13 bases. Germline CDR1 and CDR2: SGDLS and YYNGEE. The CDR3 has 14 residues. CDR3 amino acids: CASSPTETYQPQHF. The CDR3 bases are TGTGCCAGCAGCCCGACAGAGACTTATCAGCCCCAGCATTTT.

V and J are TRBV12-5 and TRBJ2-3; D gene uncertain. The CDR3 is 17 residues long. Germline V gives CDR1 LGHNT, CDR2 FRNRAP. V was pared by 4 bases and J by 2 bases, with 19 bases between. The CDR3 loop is CASGSSPSVLNTDTQYF. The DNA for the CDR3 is TGTGCTAGTGGTTCCTCCCCCTCGGTTCTGAACACAGATACGCAGTATTTT.

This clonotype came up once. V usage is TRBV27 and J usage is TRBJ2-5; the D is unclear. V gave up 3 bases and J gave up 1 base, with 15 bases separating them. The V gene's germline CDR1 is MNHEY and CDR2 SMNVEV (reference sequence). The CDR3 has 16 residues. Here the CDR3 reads CASSFLREAVQETQYF. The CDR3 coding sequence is TGTGCCAGCAGTTTCCTGAGAGAGGCAGTCCAAGAGACCCAGTACTTC.

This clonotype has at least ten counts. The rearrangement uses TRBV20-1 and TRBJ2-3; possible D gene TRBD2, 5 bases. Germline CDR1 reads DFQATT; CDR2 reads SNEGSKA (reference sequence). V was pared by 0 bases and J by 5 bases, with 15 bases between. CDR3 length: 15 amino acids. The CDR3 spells CSARDHVRAVDTQYF. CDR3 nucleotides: TGCAGTGCTAGAGATCACGTGAGGGCCGTAGATACGCAGTATTTT.

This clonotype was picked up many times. CDR3 sequence reads: CASSQDGGTQYF. CDR3 DNA: TGCGCCAGCAGCCAAGATGGCGGGACCCAGTACTTC. J is TRBJ2-5 and V is TRBV4-1; D is uncertain. In germline, CDR1 is MGHRA, CDR2 YSYEKL. V lost 0 bases to trimming and J lost 7 bases, with 6 bases between them. The CDR3 is 12 residues long.

CDR3 residues: CASSQVGGPSTDTQYF. In DNA, the CDR3 is TGTGCCAGCAGCCAAGTTGGGGGACCAAGCACAGATACGCAGTATTTT. The gene calls are TRBV3-1 and TRBJ2-3; D is tentatively TRBD1 or TRBD2 (5 bases each). Per the germline V gene, CDR1 is LGHDT and CDR2 is YNNKEL (reference sequence). V lost 1 base and J lost 0, with 11 bases in between. There are 16 residues in the CDR3.

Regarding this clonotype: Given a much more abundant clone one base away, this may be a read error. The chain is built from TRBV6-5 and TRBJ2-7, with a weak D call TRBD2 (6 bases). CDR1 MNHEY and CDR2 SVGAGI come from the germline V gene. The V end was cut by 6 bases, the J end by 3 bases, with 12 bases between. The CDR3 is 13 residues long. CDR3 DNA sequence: TGTGCCAGCAGCTCAATGGAGGGCTACGAGCAGTACTTC. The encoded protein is CASSSMEGYEQYF.

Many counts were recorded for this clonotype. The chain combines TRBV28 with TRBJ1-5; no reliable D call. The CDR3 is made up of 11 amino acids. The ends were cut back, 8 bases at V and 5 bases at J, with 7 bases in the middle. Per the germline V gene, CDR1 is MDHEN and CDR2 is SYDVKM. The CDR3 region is CASRTDQPQHF. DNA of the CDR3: TGTGCCAGCCGAACCGATCAGCCCCAGCATTTT.

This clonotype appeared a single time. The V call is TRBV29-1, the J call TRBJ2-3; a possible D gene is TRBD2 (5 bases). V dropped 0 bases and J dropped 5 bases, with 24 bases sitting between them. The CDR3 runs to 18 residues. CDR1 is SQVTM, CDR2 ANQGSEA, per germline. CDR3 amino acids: CSVEDAAYINPRGDTQYF. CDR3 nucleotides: TGCAGCGTTGAAGACGCGGCGTACATAAACCCACGGGGAGATACGCAGTATTTT.

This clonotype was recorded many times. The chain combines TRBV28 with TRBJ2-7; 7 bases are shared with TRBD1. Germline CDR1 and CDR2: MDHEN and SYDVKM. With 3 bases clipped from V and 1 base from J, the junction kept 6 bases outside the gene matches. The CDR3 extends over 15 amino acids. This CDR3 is CASSFLRQGSYEQYF. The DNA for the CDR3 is TGTGCCAGCAGTTTCCTCCGACAGGGTTCCTACGAGCAGTACTTC.

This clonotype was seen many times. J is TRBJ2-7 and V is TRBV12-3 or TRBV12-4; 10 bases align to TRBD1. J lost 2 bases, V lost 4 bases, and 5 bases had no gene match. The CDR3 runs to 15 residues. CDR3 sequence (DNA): TGTGCCAGCAGTTCCGGGACAGGGGTAACCTACGAGCAGTACTTC. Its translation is CASSSGTGVTYEQYF.

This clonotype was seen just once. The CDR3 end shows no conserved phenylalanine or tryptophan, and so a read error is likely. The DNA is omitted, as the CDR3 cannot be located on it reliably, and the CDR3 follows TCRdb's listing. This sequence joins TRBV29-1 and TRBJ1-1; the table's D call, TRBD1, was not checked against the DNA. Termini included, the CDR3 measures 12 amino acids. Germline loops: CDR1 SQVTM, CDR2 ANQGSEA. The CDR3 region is CSVGGTGSRSFL.

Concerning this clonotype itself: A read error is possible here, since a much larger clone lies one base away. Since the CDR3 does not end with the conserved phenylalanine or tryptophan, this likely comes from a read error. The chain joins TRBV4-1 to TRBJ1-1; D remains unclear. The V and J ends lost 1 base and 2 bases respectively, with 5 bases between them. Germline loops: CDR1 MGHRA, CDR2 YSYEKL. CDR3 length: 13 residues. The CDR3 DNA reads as TGCGCCAGCAGCCAAGTTGGTAACACTGAAGCTTTCCTT. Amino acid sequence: CASSQVGNTEAFL.

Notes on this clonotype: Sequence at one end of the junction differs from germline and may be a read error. CDR3 sequence (DNA): TGTGCCAGCAGCCCTAACACCGGGGAGCAGTTTTTT. Translation gives CASSPNTGEQFF. The gene calls are TRBV7-3 and TRBJ2-2; tentative D call: TRBD2 (5 bases). CDR1 SGHTA and CDR2 FQGTGA come from the germline V gene. The CDR3 sequence is 12 residues long.

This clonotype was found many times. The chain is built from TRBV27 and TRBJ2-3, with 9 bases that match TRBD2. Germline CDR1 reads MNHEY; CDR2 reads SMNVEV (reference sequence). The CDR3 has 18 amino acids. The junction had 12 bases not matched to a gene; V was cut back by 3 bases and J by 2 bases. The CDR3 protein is CASSFFPSGVLLTDTQYF. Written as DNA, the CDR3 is TGTGCCAGCAGTTTTTTCCCTAGCGGGGTCCTCCTCACAGATACGCAGTATTTT.

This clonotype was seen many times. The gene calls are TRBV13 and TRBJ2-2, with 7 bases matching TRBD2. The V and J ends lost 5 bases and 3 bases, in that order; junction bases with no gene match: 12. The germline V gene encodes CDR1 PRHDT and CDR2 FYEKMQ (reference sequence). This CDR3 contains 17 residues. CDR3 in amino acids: CASSHRIRGGYTGELFF. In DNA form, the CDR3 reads TGTGCCAGCAGCCACCGTATTAGGGGAGGGTACACCGGGGAGCTGTTTTTT.

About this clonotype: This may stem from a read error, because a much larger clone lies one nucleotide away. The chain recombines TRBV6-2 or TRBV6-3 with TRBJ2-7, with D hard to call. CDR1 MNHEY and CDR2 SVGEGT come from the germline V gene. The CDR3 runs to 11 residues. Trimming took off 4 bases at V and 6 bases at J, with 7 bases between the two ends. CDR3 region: CASSSAREQYF. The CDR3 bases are TGTGCCAGCAGTTCGGCCCGCGAGCAGTACTTC.